This T cell receptor (beta chain) was profiled in a study of CD8+ T cells in alopecia areata. The authors extracted RNA and reverse transcribed it into cDNA as the sequencing template. The method was immunoSEQ multiplex PCR; TCRdb's version includes in-frame clones alone and lacks a portion of them. The data show 140,000 to 150,000 clones, around 51% seen once. Specimens obtained from alopecia areata patients comprised lesional scalp punch biopsies and peripheral blood. Concerning this clone: Antigen specificity is unknown.

The V end lost 7 bases, the J end lost 5 bases, and 17 bases lay between the germline ends. This CDR3 comprises 14 residues. From germline, CDR1 is SNHLY and CDR2 FYNNEI. Study findings and constraints: Alphabeta T cells residing in normal skin are also sequenced in scalp samples. Normal scalp showed lower clonality than lesional scalp, especially alopecia totalis/universalis.

This chain joins TRBV2 and TRBJ1-1, with D possibly TRBD1 on 5 matching bases. This TCR came from a human donor with alopecia areata. The sequencing here drew on CD4+ T cells sorted from blood, taken at week 0. The CDR3 nucleotides are TGTGCCAGCACCGCGGGGGGAACGGCGACTGAAGCTTTCTTT. It translates to CASTAGGTATEAFF.